Below are 12 T cell receptor beta chains sequenced from a single sample in a study of Graves' ophthalmopathy and Graves' hyperthyroidism. Using RNA transcripts, the TCR beta CDR3 regions were amplified. Second-round multiplex PCR came after first-round RT-PCR with HTBI primers. MiXCR, applied by TCRdb to the multiplex PCR reads, yields one record per CDR3 protein. The sample consists of about 390,000 distinct CDR3 sequences, 15% of them appearing once. Material for sequencing was peripheral blood. The receptor source for this set is a woman between 18 and 29 years old with stable Graves' hyperthyroidism.

Many counts were recorded for this clonotype. The chain combines TRBV12-3 or TRBV12-4 with TRBJ2-2, with TRBD2 identical over 7 bases. V shed 4 bases, J shed 4 bases, and the junction held 12 bases outside the gene matches. The CDR3 has 17 amino acids. CDR3 protein: CASSSRSAGEITGELFF. Here the CDR3 DNA reads TGTGCCAGCAGTTCCCGGTCGGCGGGGGAGATCACCGGGGAGCTGTTTTTT.

This clonotype was picked up a small number of times. The rearrangement uses TRBV18 and TRBJ2-7, with 10 bases identical to TRBD2. V was pared by 2 bases and J by 4 bases, with 5 bases of the junction left unmatched. The germline gives CDR1 KGHSH, CDR2 LQKENI. This CDR3 has 15 amino acids. The chain's CDR3 is CASSPYSGGLYEQYF. CDR3 sequence (DNA): TGTGCCAGCTCACCATATAGCGGGGGGCTATACGAGCAGTACTTC.

This clonotype was counted at least ten times. This chain joins TRBV6-2 or TRBV6-3 and TRBJ1-5; the D gene is possibly TRBD1 (5 bases). This CDR3 has 12 amino acids. Trimming stripped 2 bases from V and 8 bases from J, with 7 bases between. CDR1 is MNHEY, CDR2 SVGEGT, per germline. CDR3 amino acids: CASSYRTKPQHF. In DNA form, the CDR3 reads TGTGCCAGCAGTTACAGGACAAAGCCCCAGCATTTT.

As regards this clonotype: A read error is possible here, since a much larger clone lies one base away. The chain employs TRBV7-9 and TRBJ2-4, with TRBD2 identical over 9 bases. Germline V gives CDR1 SEHNR, CDR2 FQNEAQ (reference sequence). This CDR3 comprises 13 residues. CDR3: CASSPAGGHIKYF. CDR3 DNA sequence: TGTGCCAGCAGCCCGGCGGGGGGGCACATTAAGTACTTC.

Many counts were recorded for this clonotype. The V and J genes are TRBV5-1 and TRBJ1-3, with D possibly TRBD1 on 6 matching bases. There are 14 residues in the CDR3. Trimming pared 7 bases from V and 1 base from J, leaving 12 bases between. Germline CDR1 and CDR2: SGHRS and YFSETQ. The CDR3 spells CASSQGVSGNTIYF. The CDR3 DNA sequence: TGCGCCAGCTCACAGGGCGTATCTGGAAACACCATATATTTT.

The sample holds many counts of this clonotype. J is TRBJ2-7 and V is TRBV5-6; unclear D gene. Germline CDR1 is SGHDT and CDR2 is YYEEEE. The CDR3 consists of 13 residues. V gave up 0 bases and J gave up 1 base, with 5 bases separating them. CDR3 amino acids: CASSLDESYEQYF. CDR3 nucleotides: TGTGCCAGCAGCTTGGACGAGTCCTACGAGCAGTACTTC.

As concerns this clonotype: One base away lies a much larger clone, so this may be a sequencing read error. This chain connects TRBV20-1 to TRBJ1-1, with D possibly matching TRBD1 (6 bases). CDR3 length: 14 residues. CDR1 and CDR2 (germline): DFQATT, SNEGSKA (reference sequence). The CDR3 DNA follows: TGCAGTGCTAGAGATCCGGGACGGGACACTGAATCTTTCTTT. Translated, it gives CSARDPGRDTESFF.

The chain recombines TRBV11-2 with TRBJ2-2; 12 positions agree with TRBD1. Germline V CDR1 and CDR2: SGHAT, FQNNGV. The CDR3 extends over 17 amino acids. V lost 5 bases, J lost 3 bases, and 7 bases stayed unmatched. The CDR3 spells CASSKGTGGRYTGELFF. CDR3 DNA sequence: TGTGCCAGCAGCAAAGGGACAGGGGGCAGGTACACCGGGGAGCTGTTTTTT.

This clonotype was seen repeatedly, ten times or more. The V gene is TRBV6-1, the J gene TRBJ1-5, with unresolved D. This CDR3 has 13 amino acids. The germline CDR1 and CDR2 sequences are MNHNS and SASEGT. Trimming removed 8 bases from V and 5 bases from J, with 13 bases in between. The CDR3 DNA reads as TGTGCCAGCCTGGAGGGTTACTATCAGCCCCAGCATTTT. Protein sequence: CASLEGYYQPQHF.

The chain combines TRBV2 with TRBJ2-2, with D possibly matching TRBD1 (6 bases). The V end was cut by 6 bases, the J end by 1 base, with 15 bases between. Germline V CDR1 and CDR2: SNHLY, FYNNEI. The CDR3 length is 16 residues. The CDR3 region has the DNA TGTGCCAGCAGAAATTCAGGACAGCTGAACACCGGGGAGCTGTTTTTT. It yields the protein CASRNSGQLNTGELFF.

There are many counts of this clonotype. The gene calls are TRBV6-2 or TRBV6-3 and TRBJ1-5; no clear D gene. V was pared by 4 bases and J by 0 bases, with 10 bases between. The CDR3 is 15 amino acids. The V gene's germline CDR1 is MNHEY and CDR2 SVGEGT. CDR3 sequence: CASSSRPNSNQPQHF. The CDR3 DNA is TGTGCCAGCAGTTCCCGGCCGAATAGCAATCAGCCCCAGCATTTT.

The sample holds many counts of this clonotype. CDR3 DNA: TGTGCCAGCAGCTTCTCCAGACATCAGCCCCAGCATTTT. Translation: CASSFSRHQPQHF. The V call is TRBV7-2, the J call TRBJ1-5; D not resolved. The CDR3 extends over 13 amino acids. Germline loops: CDR1 SGHTA, CDR2 FQGNSA. V lost 3 bases, J lost 5 bases, and 8 bases lay in between.